This T cell receptor beta chain was obtained from a study of shared T cell receptors in the human thymus. The CDR3 runs to 15 residues. The trim removed 3 bases at V and 7 bases at J, leaving 9 bases unmatched. Germline V gives CDR1 SGHRS, CDR2 YFSETQ. Libraries were prepared by immunoSEQ multiplex PCR; TCRdb keeps only in-frame clonotypes and omits some of them. The sample lists more than 550,000 clones, roughly 88% seen once, with around 0.0099% in the top ten. These data were also filed under a second study, of human thymus T cells. This second study says: Donors consisted of healthy Finnish infants (having corrective surgery for congenital heart defects). Thymic resections from corrective heart surgery supplied the tissue. Blood and thymic repertoires both appeared biased in V and J gene usage. Related research described thymic repertoires that were highly overlapping among unrelated individuals.

Sequencing was performed on thymocytes. V and J are TRBV5-1 and TRBJ1-1; the match to TRBD1 covers 10 bases. The TCR was taken from a girl less than two years old with a congenital heart defect. CDR3 residues: CASSSPGTGAIEAFF. CDR3 DNA sequence: TGCGCCAGCAGCTCTCCGGGGACAGGGGCCATTGAAGCTTTCTTT.